This TCR beta chain was profiled in a study of cytomegalovirus exposure and HLA in healthy donors. For this clone: Its antigen is not known.

Findings of the study overall: It was likely that a cluster of highly shared sequence variants was a sequencing artifact. Generally TCR sequences proved uncommon, though certain public TCRs appeared in numerous donors. The study flagged 150 to 200 TCR beta chains as cytomegalovirus-associated.

Primers: 60 Vbeta forward and 13 Jbeta reverse. Measured with immunoSEQ multiplex PCR; TCRdb has only the in-frame clones, and not every one. Counted here are approximately 150,000 clones, roughly two thirds occurring once; the ten biggest clones make up approximately 3%. Likely unrecorded immune exposures existed in these nominally healthy donors. The receptor was isolated from a woman in her 30s in good health and CMV-seronegative. Sequencing was done on a sample of PBMCs.

CDR3 sequence reads: CASSTGHPTPANYGYTF. The CDR3 DNA is TGCGCCAGCAGCACGGGACATCCCACCCCAGCTAACTATGGCTACACCTTC. The chain combines TRBV5-1 with TRBJ1-2, with D tentatively TRBD1 (6 bases). Germline CDR1 SGHRS, CDR2 YFSETQ. This CDR3 spans 17 amino acids. With 4 bases removed from V and 0 bases from J, the gap between germline ends came to 19 bases.